This T cell receptor beta chain was obtained from a study of T-cell memory formation after mild COVID-19. Using its own MiXCR run on the 5' RACE reads, TCRdb lists one record per CDR3 protein. The sample consists of about 38,000 distinct CDR3 sequences, about an eighth of them appearing once. There are 12 residues in the CDR3. The ends lost 3 bases at V and 14 bases at J; junction bases unmatched: 5. CDR1 and CDR2 from the germline V gene are LGHDT and YNNKEL (reference sequence). In this sample, this clonotype turned up a few times. The V and J genes are TRBV3-1 and TRBJ2-3; 10 positions match TRBD2. The sequence was obtained from a man between 18 and 29 years old who had mild COVID-19 (a few samples of this study predate the infection). Cell type and time point are not known. The sequencing sample was made of PBMCs or a T cell subset sorted from them (not recorded which). DNA of the CDR3: TGTGCCAGCAGCCAGCCGGGACTAGCGACGTATTTT. Amino acid sequence: CASSQPGLATYF.